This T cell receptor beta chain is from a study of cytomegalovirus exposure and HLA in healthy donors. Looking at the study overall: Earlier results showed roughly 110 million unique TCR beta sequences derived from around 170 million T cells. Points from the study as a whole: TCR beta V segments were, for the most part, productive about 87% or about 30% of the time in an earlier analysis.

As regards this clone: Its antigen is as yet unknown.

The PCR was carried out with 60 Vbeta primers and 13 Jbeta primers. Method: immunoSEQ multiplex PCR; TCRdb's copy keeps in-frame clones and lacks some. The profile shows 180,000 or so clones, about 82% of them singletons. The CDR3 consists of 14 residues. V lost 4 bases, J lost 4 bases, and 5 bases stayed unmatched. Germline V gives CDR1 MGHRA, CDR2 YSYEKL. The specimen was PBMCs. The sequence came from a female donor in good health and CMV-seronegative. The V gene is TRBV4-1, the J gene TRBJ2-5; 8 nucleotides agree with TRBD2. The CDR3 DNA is TGCGCCAGCAGCCTAACGGCGGGGGGAGAGACCCAGTACTTC. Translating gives CASSLTAGGETQYF.